Shown below are 17 T cell receptor beta chains from a single sample sequenced in a study of T cells in Graves' hyperthyroidism and ophthalmopathy. Amplification of TCR beta CDR3 regions used RNA as the template. In the first-round RT-PCR of the TCR CDR3, the HTBI primer set was used. MiXCR, applied by TCRdb to the multiplex PCR reads, yields one record per CDR3 protein. The sample holds 250,000 to 400,000 distinct CDR3 sequences, roughly 15% seen once. The sample was blood. The receptor set was obtained from a woman aged 40 to 50 with Graves' ophthalmopathy.

At least ten counts were recorded for this clonotype. The chain employs TRBV12-3 or TRBV12-4 and TRBJ2-2, with D perhaps TRBD1 (6 bases). The CDR3 extends over 14 amino acids. Trimming stripped 6 bases from V and 7 bases from J, with 15 bases between. The CDR3 nucleotides read TGTGCCAGCAGCATCAACAGGGCCGGCGGGGAGCTGTTTTTT. The encoded protein is CASSINRAGGELFF.

This clonotype was picked up many times. The V gene is TRBV6-1, the J gene TRBJ2-7; 9 positions match TRBD1. With 7 bases clipped from V and 1 base from J, the junction kept 8 bases outside the gene matches. This CDR3 comprises 15 residues. The germline V gene has CDR1 MNHNS and CDR2 SASEGT. CDR3: CASKRMGQGSYEQYF. Here the CDR3 DNA reads TGTGCCAGCAAAAGGATGGGACAGGGATCCTACGAGCAGTACTTC.

This clonotype was seen many times. V gene TRBV2 combines with J gene TRBJ2-1; D possibly corresponds to TRBD2 (6 bases). Germline CDR1 is SNHLY and CDR2 is FYNNEI. CDR3 length equals 17 residues. With 5 bases removed from V and 5 bases from J, the gap between germline ends came to 22 bases. CDR3 in DNA: TGTGCCAGCAGTACACCAGTTGGAGGGAGGTCCAACAATGAGCAGTTCTTC. As protein: CASSTPVGGRSNNEQFF. The entire variable domain, with the rest obtained from reference TRBV2 and TRBJ2-1, is as follows: EPEVTQTPSHQVTQMGQEVILRCVPISNHLYFYWYRQILGQKVEFLVSFYNNEISEKSEIFDDQFSVERPDGSNFTLKIRSTKLEDSAMYFCASSTPVGGRSNNEQFFGPGTRLTVL.

Comment on this clonotype: A much larger clone sits a single nucleotide away, making a read error possible. J is TRBJ2-3 and V is TRBV10-3, with a tentative D call TRBD1 (6 bases). The J call may be incorrect, as the DNA end agrees better with TRBJ1-5. Germline CDR1 ENHRY, CDR2 SYGVKD. The CDR3 runs to 16 residues. The chain's CDR3 is CAISVVAGASTDTQHF. As DNA, the CDR3 is TGTGCCATCAGTGTCGTAGCGGGGGCTAGCACAGATACGCAGCATTTT.

This clonotype occurred once. The rearrangement links TRBV2 to TRBJ1-2; D call uncertain. The germline gives CDR1 SNHLY, CDR2 FYNNEI. The CDR3 covers 18 residues. Trimming left V 6 bases short and J 0 bases short, with 23 bases between. CDR3 residues: CASRRLGALPNTNYGYTF. CDR3 DNA sequence: TGTGCCAGCAGAAGATTGGGAGCCCTACCCAATACTAACTATGGCTACACCTTC.

This clonotype was detected ten times or more. The chain links TRBV25-1 to TRBJ2-1; D not resolved. V gave up 1 base and J gave up 2 bases, with 9 bases separating them. CDR1 is MGHDK and CDR2 is SYGVNS in the germline V gene. This CDR3 has 15 amino acids. DNA for the CDR3: TGTGCCAGCAGTGAATCGGGCAGAACCTACAATGAGCAGTTCTTC. Its translation: CASSESGRTYNEQFF.

This clonotype was counted only a few times. The DNA of the CDR3 is TGTGCCAGCAGACCAACAGGGGTCTACGAGCAGTACTTC. It yields the protein CASRPTGVYEQYF. The V call is TRBV12-3 or TRBV12-4, the J call TRBJ2-7; 7 positions agree with TRBD1. There are 13 residues in the CDR3. The J segment lost 3 bases and the V segment lost 6 bases, leaving 5 bases of the junction unmatched.

This clonotype has more than one count but fewer than ten. The chain is built from TRBV6-5 and TRBJ2-5; 9 bases are shared with TRBD2. Looked up from germline, CDR1 is MNHEY and CDR2 is SVGAGI. The CDR3 totals 16 residues. Trimming took 2 bases from V and 5 from J; bases not matched to a gene: 9. CDR3 DNA: TGTGCCAGCAGTTACGGGACTGCTAGCGGGGAGGAGACCCAGTACTTC. Translated: CASSYGTASGEETQYF.

J is TRBJ1-3 and V is TRBV3-1; D uncertain. Germline V gene lookup returns CDR1 LGHDT and CDR2 YNNKEL (reference sequence). The CDR3 has 13 residues. Deletions cut 1 base from V and 2 bases from J, with 3 bases between. Written as DNA, the CDR3 is TGTGCCAGCAGCCAAGCCACTGGAAACACCATATATTTT. Translated, it gives CASSQATGNTIYF.

This clonotype was observed at least ten times. This sequence joins TRBV12-3 or TRBV12-4 and TRBJ1-6; D remains unclear. The CDR3 extends over 14 amino acids. Trimming cost V 5 bases and J 6 bases, with 11 bases left between them. Written as DNA, the CDR3 is TGTGCCAGCAGTCCCCTAGGCCTTAATTCACCCCTCCACTTT. Residues: CASSPLGLNSPLHF.

There are a few counts of this clonotype. CDR3 sequence (DNA): TGTGCCAGCAGCTCCCGAGGGACTAATGAAAAACTGTTTTTT. This gives the protein CASSSRGTNEKLFF. V and J are TRBV3-1 and TRBJ1-4; D is ambiguous. Per the germline V gene, CDR1 is LGHDT and CDR2 is YNNKEL (reference sequence). The CDR3 spans 14 residues. V lost 5 bases and J 2 bases, leaving 9 bases between the germline ends.

This clonotype was picked up a small number of times. The rearrangement uses TRBV19 and TRBJ1-2; no clear D gene. V gave up 3 bases and J gave up 3 bases, with 11 bases separating them. This CDR3 region has 14 residues. Germline CDR1 is LNHDA and CDR2 is SQIVND (reference sequence). The chain's CDR3 is CASSIRFGDYGYTF. CDR3 in DNA: TGTGCCAGTAGTATCAGGTTTGGCGACTATGGCTACACCTTC.

This clonotype has at least ten counts. This chain links TRBV20-1 with TRBJ1-5, with D possibly TRBD1 on 5 matching bases. Germline CDR1 and CDR2: DFQATT and SNEGSKA (reference sequence). The CDR3 extends over 14 amino acids. Trimming left V 7 bases short and J 7 bases short, with 20 bases between. The DNA for the CDR3 is TGCAGTGGGAAAGGGCGGGGCGCCGGACAGCCCCAGCATTTT. This translates into CSGKGRGAGQPQHF.

This clonotype was observed a few times. The chain is built from TRBV6-5 and TRBJ1-4, with 7 bases aligning to TRBD1. This CDR3 has 15 amino acids. J was trimmed by 6 bases and V by 2 bases; bases with no gene match: 6. Germline loops: CDR1 MNHEY, CDR2 SVGAGI. The DNA of the CDR3 is TGTGCCAGCAGTTACGGGGGCAGGGGGTATGAAAAACTGTTTTTT. Translation gives CASSYGGRGYEKLFF.

The chain uses TRBV12-3 or TRBV12-4 and TRBJ2-3; 14 bases line up with TRBD2. V was clipped by 6 bases and J by 7 bases; unmatched bases: 6. The CDR3 is 15 residues long. The DNA of the CDR3 is TGTGCCAGCAGGCTGGGACTAGCGGGAGAACATACGCAGTATTTT. This translates into CASRLGLAGEHTQYF.

This clonotype showed up many times. The genes are TRBV20-1 and TRBJ2-5; D is possibly TRBD2 (5 bases). Germline values: CDR1 DFQATT, CDR2 SNEGSKA (reference sequence). The V end was cut by 0 bases, the J end by 6 bases, with 14 bases between. This CDR3 has 14 amino acids. The CDR3 sequence is CSARDLTSRQTQYF. CDR3 bases: TGCAGTGCTAGAGATCTTACTAGTCGACAGACCCAGTACTTC.

This clonotype was recorded many times. The J gene is TRBJ2-1, the V gene TRBV20-1; D uncertain. Deletions cut 3 bases from V and 7 bases from J, with 10 bases between. CDR1 DFQATT and CDR2 SNEGSKA come from the germline V gene (reference sequence). There are 12 residues in the CDR3. As DNA, the CDR3 is TGCAGTGCTAGTCAGCGTTCTAATGAGCAGTTCTTC. Its protein product is CSASQRSNEQFF.